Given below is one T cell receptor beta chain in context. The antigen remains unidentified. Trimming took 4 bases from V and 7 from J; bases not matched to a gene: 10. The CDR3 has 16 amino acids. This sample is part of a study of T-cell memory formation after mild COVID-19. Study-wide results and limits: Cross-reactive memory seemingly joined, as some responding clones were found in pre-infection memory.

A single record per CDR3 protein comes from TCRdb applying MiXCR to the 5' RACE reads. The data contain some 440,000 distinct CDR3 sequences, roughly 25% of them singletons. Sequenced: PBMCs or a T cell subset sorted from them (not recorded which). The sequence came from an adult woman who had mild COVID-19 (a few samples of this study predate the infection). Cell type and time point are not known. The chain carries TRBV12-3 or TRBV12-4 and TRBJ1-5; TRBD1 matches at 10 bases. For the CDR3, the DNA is TGTGCCAGCAGTTCGTCCCGGGACAGGGGCCGGCAGCCCCAGCATTTT. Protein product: CASSSSRDRGRQPQHF.